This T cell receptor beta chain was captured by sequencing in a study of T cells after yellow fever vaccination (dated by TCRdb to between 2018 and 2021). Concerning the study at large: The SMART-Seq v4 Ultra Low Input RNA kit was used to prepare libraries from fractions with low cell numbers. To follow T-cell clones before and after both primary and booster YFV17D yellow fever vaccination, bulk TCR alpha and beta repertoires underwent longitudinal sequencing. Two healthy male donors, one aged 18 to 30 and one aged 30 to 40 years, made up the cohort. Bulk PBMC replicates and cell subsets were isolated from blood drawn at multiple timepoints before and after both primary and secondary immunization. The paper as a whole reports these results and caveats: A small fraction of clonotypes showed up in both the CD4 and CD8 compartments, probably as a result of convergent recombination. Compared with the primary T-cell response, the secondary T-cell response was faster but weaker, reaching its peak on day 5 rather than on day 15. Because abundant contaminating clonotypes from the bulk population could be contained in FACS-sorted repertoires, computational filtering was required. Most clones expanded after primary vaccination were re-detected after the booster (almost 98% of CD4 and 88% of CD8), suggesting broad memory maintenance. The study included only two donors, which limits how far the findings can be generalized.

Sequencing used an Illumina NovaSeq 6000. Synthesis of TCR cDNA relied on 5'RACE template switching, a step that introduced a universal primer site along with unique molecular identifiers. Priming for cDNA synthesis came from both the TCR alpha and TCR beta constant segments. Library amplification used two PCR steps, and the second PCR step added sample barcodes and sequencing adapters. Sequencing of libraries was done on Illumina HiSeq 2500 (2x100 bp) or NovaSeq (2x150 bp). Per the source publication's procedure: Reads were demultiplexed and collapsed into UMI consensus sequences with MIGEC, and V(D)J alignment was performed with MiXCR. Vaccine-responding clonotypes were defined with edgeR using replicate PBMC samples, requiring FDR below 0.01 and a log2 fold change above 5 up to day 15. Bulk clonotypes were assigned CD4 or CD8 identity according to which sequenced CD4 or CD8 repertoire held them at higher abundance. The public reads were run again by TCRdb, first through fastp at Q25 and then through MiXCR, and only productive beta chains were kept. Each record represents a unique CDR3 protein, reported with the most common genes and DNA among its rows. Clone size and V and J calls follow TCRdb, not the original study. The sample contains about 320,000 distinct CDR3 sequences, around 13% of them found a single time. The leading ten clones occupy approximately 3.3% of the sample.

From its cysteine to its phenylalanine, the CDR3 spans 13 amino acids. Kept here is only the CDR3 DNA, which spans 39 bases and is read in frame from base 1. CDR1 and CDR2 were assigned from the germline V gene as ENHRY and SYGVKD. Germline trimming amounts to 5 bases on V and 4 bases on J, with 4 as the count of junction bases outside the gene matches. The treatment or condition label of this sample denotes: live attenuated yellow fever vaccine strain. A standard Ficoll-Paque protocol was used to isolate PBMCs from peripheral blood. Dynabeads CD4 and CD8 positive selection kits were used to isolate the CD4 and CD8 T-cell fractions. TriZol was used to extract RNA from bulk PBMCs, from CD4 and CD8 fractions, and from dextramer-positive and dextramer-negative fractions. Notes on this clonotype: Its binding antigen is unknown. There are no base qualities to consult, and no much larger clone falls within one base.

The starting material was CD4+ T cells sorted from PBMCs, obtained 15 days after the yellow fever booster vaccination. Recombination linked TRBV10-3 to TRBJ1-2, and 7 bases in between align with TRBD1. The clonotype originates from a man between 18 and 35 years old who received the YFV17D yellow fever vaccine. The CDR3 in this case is CAISNRDSYGYTF. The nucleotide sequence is TGTGCCATCAGTAACCGGGACAGCTATGGCTACACCTTC.